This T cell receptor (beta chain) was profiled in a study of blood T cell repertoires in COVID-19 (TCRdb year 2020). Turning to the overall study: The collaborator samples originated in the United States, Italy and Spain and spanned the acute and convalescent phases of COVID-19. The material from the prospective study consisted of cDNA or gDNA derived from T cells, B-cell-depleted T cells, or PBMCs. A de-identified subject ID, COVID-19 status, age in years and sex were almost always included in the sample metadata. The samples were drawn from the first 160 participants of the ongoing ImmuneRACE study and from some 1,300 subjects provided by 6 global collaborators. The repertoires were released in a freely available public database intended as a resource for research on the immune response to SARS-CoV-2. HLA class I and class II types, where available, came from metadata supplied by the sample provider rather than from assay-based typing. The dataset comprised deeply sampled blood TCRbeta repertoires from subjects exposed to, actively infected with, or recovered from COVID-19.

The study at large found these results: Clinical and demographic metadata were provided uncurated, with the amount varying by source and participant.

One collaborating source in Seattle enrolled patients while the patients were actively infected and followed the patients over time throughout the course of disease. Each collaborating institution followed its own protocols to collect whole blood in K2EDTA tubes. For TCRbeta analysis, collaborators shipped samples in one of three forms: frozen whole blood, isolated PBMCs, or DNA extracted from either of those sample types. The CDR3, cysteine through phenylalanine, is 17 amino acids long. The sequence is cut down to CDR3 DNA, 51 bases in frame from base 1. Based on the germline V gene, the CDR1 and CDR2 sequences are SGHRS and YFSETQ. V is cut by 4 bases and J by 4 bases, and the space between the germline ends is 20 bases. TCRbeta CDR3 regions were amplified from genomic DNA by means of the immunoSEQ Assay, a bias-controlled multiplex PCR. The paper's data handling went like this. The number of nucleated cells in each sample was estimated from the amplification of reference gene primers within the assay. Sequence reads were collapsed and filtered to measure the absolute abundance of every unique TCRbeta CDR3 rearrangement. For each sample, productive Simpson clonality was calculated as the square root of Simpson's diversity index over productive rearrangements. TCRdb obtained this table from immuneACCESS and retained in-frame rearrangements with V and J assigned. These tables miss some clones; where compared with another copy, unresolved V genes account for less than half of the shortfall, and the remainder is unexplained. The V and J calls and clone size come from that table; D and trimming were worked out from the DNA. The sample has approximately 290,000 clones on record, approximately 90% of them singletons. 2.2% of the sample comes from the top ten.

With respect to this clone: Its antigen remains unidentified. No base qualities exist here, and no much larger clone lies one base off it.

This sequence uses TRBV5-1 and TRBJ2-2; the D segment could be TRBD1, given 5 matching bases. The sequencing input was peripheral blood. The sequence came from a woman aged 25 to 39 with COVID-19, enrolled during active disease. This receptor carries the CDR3 CASSAWGGASPTGELFF. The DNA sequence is TGCGCCAGCAGCGCCTGGGGTGGGGCGTCCCCCACCGGGGAGCTGTTTTTT.